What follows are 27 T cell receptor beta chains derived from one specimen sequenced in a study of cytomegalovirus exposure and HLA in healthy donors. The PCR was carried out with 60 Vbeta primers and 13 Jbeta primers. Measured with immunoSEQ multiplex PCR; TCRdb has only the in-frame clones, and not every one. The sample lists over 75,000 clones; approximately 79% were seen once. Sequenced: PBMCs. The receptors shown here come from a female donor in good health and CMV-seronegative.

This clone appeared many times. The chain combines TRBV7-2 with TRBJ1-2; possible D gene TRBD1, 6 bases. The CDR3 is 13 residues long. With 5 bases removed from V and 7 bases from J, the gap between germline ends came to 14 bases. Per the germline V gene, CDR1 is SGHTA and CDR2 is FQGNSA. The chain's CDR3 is CASSPTGFRGYTF. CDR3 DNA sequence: TGTGCCAGCAGCCCGACAGGCTTCCGTGGCTACACCTTC.

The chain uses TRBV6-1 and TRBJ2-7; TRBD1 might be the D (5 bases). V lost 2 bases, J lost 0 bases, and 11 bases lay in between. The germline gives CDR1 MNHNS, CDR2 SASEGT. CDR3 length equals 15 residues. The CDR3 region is CASSEQTVSSYEQYF. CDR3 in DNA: TGTGCCAGCAGTGAACAGACAGTGAGCTCCTACGAGCAGTACTTC.

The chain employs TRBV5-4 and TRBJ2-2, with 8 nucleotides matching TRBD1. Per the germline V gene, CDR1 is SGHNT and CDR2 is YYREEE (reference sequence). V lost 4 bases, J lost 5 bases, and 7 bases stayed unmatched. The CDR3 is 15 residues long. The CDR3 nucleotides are TGTGCCAGCAGCATACAGGGGGTTCAAACCGGGGAGCTGTTTTTT. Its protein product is CASSIQGVQTGELFF.

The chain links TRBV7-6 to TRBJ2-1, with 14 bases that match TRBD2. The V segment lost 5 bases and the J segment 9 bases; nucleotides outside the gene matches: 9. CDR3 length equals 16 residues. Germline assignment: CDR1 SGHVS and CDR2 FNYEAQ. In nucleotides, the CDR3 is TGTGCCAGCAGCGAGGGACTAGCGGGGGATCTAGGTGAGCAGTTCTTC. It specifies CASSEGLAGDLGEQFF. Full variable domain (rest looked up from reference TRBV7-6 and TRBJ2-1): GAGVSQSPRYKVTKRGQDVALRCDPISGHVSLYWYRQALGQGPEFLTYFNYEAQQDKSGLPNDRFSAERPEGSISTLTIQRTEQRDSAMYRCASSEGLAGDLGEQFFGPGTRLTVL.

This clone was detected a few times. The CDR3 is CSVGDRGLSGNTIYF. CDR3 sequence (DNA): TGCAGCGTCGGGGACAGGGGCCTCTCTGGAAACACCATATATTTT. This chain joins TRBV29-1 and TRBJ1-3; TRBD1 matches at 10 bases. This CDR3 spans 15 amino acids. The junction had 5 bases not matched to a gene; V was cut back by 6 bases and J by 0 bases. The germline gives CDR1 SQVTM, CDR2 ANQGSEA.

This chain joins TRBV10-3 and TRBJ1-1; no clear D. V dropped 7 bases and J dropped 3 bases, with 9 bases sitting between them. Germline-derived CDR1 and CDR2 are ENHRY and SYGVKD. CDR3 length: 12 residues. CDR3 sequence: CAIKGRDTEAFF. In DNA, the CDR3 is TGTGCCATCAAAGGGAGGGACACTGAAGCTTTCTTT.

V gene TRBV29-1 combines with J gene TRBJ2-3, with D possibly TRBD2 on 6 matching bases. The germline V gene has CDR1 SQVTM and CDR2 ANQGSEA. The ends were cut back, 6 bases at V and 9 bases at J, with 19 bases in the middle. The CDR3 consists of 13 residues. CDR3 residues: CSVVGRREFTQYF. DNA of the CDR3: TGCAGCGTCGTCGGCCGGAGGGAGTTCACGCAGTATTTT.

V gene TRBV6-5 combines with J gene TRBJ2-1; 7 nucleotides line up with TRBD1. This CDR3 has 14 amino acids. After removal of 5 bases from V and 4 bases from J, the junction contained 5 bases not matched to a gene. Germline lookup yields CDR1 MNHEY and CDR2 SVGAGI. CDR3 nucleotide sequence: TGTGCCAGCAGTAGACAGGGAGATTACAATGAGCAGTTCTTC. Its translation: CASSRQGDYNEQFF.

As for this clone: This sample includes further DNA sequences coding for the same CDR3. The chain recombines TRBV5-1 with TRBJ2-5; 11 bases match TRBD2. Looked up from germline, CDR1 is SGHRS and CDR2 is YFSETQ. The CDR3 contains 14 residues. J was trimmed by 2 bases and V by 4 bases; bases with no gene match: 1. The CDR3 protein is CASSRTSGQETQYF. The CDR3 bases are TGCGCCAGCAGCCGGACTAGCGGGCAAGAGACCCAGTACTTC.

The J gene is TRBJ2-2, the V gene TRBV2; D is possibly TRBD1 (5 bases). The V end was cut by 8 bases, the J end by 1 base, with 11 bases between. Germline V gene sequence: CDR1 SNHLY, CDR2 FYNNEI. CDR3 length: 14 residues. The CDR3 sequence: CASLVGENTGELFF. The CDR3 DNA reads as TGTGCCAGCTTAGTAGGGGAGAACACCGGGGAGCTGTTTTTT.

The CDR3 is CASLRDSNTGELFF. The CDR3 DNA reads TGCGCCAGCTTACGGGACTCAAACACCGGGGAGCTGTTTTTT. The gene calls are TRBV5-1 and TRBJ2-2, with D maybe TRBD2 (6 bases). Germline assignment: CDR1 SGHRS and CDR2 YFSETQ. The length of the CDR3 is 14 residues. With 7 bases removed from V and 2 bases from J, the gap between germline ends came to 12 bases.

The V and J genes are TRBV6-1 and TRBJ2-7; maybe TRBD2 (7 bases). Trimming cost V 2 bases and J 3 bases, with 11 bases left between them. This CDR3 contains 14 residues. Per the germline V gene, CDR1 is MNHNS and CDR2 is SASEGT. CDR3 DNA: TGTGCCAGCAGTGAACGGGGGGCGAACTACGAGCAGTACTTC. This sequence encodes CASSERGANYEQYF.

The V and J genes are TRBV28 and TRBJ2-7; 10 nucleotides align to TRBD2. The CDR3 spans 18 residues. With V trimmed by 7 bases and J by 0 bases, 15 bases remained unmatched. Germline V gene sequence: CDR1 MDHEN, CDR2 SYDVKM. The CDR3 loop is CASTKSLAGEEGSYEQYF. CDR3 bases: TGTGCCAGCACGAAGTCGCTAGCGGGAGAGGAAGGCTCCTACGAGCAGTACTTC.

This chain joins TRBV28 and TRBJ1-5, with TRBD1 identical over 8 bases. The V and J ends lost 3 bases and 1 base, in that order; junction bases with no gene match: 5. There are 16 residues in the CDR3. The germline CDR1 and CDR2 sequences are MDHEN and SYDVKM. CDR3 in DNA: TGTGCCAGCAGTTTCCCCGACAGGGGAAGCAATCAGCCCCAGCATTTT. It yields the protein CASSFPDRGSNQPQHF.

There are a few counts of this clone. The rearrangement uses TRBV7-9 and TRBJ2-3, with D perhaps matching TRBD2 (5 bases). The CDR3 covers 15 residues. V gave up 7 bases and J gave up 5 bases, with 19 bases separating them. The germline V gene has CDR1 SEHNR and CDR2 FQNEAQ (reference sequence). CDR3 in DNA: TGTGCCAGCACCCGGGAACCCTGGACGGAAGATACGCAGTATTTT. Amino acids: CASTREPWTEDTQYF. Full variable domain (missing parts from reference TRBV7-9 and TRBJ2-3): DTGVSQNPRHKITKRGQNVTFRCDPISEHNRLYWYRQTLGQGPEFLTYFQNEAQLEKSRLLSDRFSAERPKGSFSTLEIQRTEQGDSAMYLCASTREPWTEDTQYFGPGTRLTVL.

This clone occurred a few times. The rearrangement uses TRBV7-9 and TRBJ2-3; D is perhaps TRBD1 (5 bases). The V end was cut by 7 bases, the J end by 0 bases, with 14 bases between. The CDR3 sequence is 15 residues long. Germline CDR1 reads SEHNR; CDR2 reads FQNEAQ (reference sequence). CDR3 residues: CASTLFGASTDTQYF. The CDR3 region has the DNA TGTGCCAGCACCCTTTTTGGGGCTAGCACAGATACGCAGTATTTT.

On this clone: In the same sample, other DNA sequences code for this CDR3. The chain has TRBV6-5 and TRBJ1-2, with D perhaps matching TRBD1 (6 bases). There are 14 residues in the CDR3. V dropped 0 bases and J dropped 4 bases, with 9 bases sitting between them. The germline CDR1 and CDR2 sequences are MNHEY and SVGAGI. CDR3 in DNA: TGTGCCAGCAGTTACTCTGGGGACACCTATGGCTACACCTTC. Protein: CASSYSGDTYGYTF.

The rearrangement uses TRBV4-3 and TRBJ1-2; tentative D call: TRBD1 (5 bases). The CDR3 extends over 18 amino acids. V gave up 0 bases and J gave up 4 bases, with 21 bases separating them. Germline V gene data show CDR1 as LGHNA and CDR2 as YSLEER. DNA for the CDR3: TGCGCCAGCAGCCAAGATATGTGGGAGGGGACGGCTTCCTATGGCTACACCTTC. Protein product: CASSQDMWEGTASYGYTF.

The CDR3 is CASSPIRGYGNTIYF. Written as DNA, the CDR3 is TGTGCCAGCAGCCCAATTAGGGGGTACGGAAACACCATATATTTT. The rearrangement links TRBV7-8 to TRBJ1-3, with D possibly TRBD1 on 6 matching bases. Trimming removed 5 bases at V and 4 bases at J, with 15 bases between. This CDR3 is 15 amino acids long. From germline, CDR1 is SGHVS and CDR2 FQNEAQ.

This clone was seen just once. For the CDR3, the DNA is TGTGCCAGCAGTGAAACTCGGACAGGGAACACTGAAGCTTTCTTT. This gives the protein CASSETRTGNTEAFF. The chain carries TRBV2 and TRBJ1-1, with 7 bases lining up with TRBD1. Per the germline V gene, CDR1 is SNHLY and CDR2 is FYNNEI. V was pared by 2 bases and J by 1 base, with 4 bases of the junction left unmatched. The CDR3 is made up of 15 amino acids.

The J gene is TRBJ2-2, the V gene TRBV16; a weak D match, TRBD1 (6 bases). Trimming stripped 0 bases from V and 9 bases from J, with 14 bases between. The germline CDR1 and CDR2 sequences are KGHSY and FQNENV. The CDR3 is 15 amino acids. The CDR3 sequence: CASSQSGRTVRELFF. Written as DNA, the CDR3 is TGTGCCAGCAGCCAATCGGGGCGGACAGTACGGGAGCTGTTTTTT. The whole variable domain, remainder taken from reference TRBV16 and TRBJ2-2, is GEEVAQTPKHLVRGEGQKAKLYCAPIKGHSYVFWYQQVLKNEFKFLISFQNENVFDETGMPKERFSAKCLPNSPCSLEIQATKLEDSAVYFCASSQSGRTVRELFFGEGSRLTVL.

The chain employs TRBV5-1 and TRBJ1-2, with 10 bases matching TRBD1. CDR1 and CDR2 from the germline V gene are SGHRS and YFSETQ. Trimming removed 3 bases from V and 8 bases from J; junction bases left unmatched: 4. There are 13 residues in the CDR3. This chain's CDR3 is CASSYGQGGGYTF. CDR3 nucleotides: TGCGCCAGCAGCTACGGACAGGGGGGGGGCTACACCTTC. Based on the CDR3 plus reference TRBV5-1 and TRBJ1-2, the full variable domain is KAGVTQTPRYLIKTRGQQVTLSCSPISGHRSVSWYQQTPGQGLQFLFEYFSETQRNKGNFPGRFSGRQFSNSRSEMNVSTLELGDSALYLCASSYGQGGGYTFGSGTRLTVV.

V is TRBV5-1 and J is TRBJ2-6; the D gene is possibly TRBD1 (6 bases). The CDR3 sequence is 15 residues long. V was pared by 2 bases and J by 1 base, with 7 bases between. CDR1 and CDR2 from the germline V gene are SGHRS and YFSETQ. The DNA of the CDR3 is TGCGCCAGCAGCTTAACAGGGTCTGGGGCCAACGTCCTGACTTTC. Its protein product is CASSLTGSGANVLTF.

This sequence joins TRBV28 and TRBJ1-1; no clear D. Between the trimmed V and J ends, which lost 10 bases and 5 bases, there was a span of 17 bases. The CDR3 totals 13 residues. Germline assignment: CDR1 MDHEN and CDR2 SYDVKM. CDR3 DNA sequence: TGTGCCACCCGGAGTCGGGGTGGGACTGAAGCTTTCTTT. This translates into CATRSRGGTEAFF.

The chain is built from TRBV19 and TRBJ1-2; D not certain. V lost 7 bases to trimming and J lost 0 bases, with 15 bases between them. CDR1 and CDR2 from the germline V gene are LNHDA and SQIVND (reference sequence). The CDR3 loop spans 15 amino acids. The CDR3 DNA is TGTGCCAGTACCCAACCCACCAGGCCTAACTATGGCTACACCTTC. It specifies CASTQPTRPNYGYTF.

The CDR3 reads CASSFEGGVGQPQHF. The CDR3 DNA is TGTGCCAGCAGTTTTGAGGGAGGGGTGGGTCAGCCCCAGCATTTT. The chain employs TRBV27 and TRBJ1-5; D possibly corresponds to TRBD1 (5 bases). Trimming shortened V by 3 bases and J by 6 bases, and 15 bases separated the two germline ends. This CDR3 has 15 amino acids. Germline-derived CDR1 and CDR2 are MNHEY and SMNVEV (reference sequence).

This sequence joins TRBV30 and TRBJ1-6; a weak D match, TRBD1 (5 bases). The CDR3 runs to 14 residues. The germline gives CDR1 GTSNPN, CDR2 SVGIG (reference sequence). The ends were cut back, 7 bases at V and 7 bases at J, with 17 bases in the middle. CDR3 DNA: TGTGCCTCTACACACGGCAGGGTGAATTCACCCCTCCACTTT. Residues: CASTHGRVNSPLHF.